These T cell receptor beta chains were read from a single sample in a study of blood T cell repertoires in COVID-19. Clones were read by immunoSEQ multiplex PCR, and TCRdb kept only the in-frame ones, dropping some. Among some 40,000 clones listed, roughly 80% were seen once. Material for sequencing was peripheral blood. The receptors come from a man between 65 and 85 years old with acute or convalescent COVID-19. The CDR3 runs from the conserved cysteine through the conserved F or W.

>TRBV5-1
CASSFGAGTRDTQYF
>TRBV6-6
CASSYPKGQGAQPQHF
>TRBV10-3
CAIRKAGDLYNEQFF
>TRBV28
CASTVGTGDRSPLHF
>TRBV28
CASIHRGRRDTEAFF
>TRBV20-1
CSAAENTEAFF
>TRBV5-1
CASSWGQGTGKAFF
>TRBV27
CASSFVGQQNYGYTF
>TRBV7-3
CASSQGSNQPQHF
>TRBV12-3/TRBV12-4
CASSSSGGLDTF
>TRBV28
CASSLARSTDTQYF
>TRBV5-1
CASSLGQGGATNEKLFF
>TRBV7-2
CASSRDRGGTEAFF
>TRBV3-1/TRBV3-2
CASSQDSRGTVTDTQYF
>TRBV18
CASSTVTGGVSEQYF
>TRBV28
CASSLVDRNTIYF
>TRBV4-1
CASSQDRNGHRNSPLHF
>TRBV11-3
CASSSVAGDNEQYF
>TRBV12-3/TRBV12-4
CASSSNIYEQYF
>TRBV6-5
CASSRDRLGNQPQHF
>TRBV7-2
CASSLKTGGNTEAFF
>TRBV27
CASSTGQTSYEQYF
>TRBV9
CASSPPADTIYF
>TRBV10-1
CASSESGQGESWKYF
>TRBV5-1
CASSSNNEQFF
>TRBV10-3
CAISKTRENQPQHF
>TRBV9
CASSVVLAGIDTQYF
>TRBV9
CASSVGQHQETQYF
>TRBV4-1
CASSLGQVSYNEQFF